This TCR beta chain was obtained from a study of blood T cell repertoires in COVID-19. Study-wide background: PBMCs, B-cell-depleted T cells, or T cells provided the cDNA or gDNA that made up the material.

The method was immunoSEQ multiplex PCR; TCRdb's version includes in-frame clones alone and lacks a portion of them. The sample shows about 160,000 clones, 84% of them seen only once. Germline V lookup: CDR1 MDHEN, CDR2 SYDVKM. This CDR3 has 13 amino acids. V was trimmed by 5 bases and J by 8 bases, leaving 15 bases between them. The TCR sequence derives from a man in his 70s with acute or convalescent COVID-19. Sequencing used peripheral blood. This rearrangement joins TRBV28 to TRBJ1-2; a weak D match, TRBD1 (6 bases). CDR3 loop: CASSLGDKGGYTF. CDR3 nucleotides: TGTGCCAGCAGTCTCGGGGACAAGGGCGGCTACACCTTC.